The 5 T cell receptor beta chains given below trace back to one sample, sequenced in a study of cytomegalovirus exposure and HLA in healthy donors (TCRdb year 2017). Library construction relied on the immunoSEQ multiplex PCR assay. A mixture of 60 forward primers for TCR Vbeta segments and 13 reverse primers for TCR Jbeta segments was used in the multiplex PCR. Drawn from immuneACCESS, this table holds only the in-frame rearrangements with V and J called that TCRdb kept. Clones are partly lost; checked studies trace under half to an unresolved V gene and leave the rest unexplained. The sample table contains 120,000 to 150,000 clones; only one count was recorded for around 84% of them. Of the sample, approximately 2.9% falls within the top ten clones. Sequencing input: PBMCs. The receptors stem from a man aged 35 to 55 in good health and CMV-seropositive.

This chain links TRBV25-1 with TRBJ2-7; possibly TRBD1 for D (6 bases). CDR3 length: 13 residues. Trimming cost V 6 bases and J 6 bases, with 15 bases left between them. Germline V CDR1 and CDR2: MGHDK, SYGVNS. DNA for the CDR3: TGTGCCAGCAGCTGGGGGCAGTTTCGCGAGCAGTACTTC. This sequence encodes CASSWGQFREQYF.

The genes are TRBV7-9 and TRBJ1-3; possibly TRBD1 for D (6 bases). V lost 5 bases to trimming and J lost 0 bases, with 14 bases between them. The CDR3 spans 16 residues. CDR1 and CDR2 from the germline V gene are SEHNR and FQNEAQ (reference sequence). The CDR3, as DNA: TGTGCCAGCAGCCTCGGACAGCCTAACTCTGGAAACACCATATATTTT. Amino acids: CASSLGQPNSGNTIYF.

There are a few counts of this clone. CDR3 bases: TGCAGTGCCAGCCGGGTGAGCGAGCAGTACTTC. Protein: CSASRVSEQYF. This chain joins TRBV20-1 and TRBJ2-7; D gene ambiguous. Germline-derived CDR1 and CDR2 are DFQATT and SNEGSKA (reference sequence). V gave up 6 bases and J gave up 6 bases, with 12 bases separating them. The CDR3 loop spans 11 amino acids.

The chain has TRBV30 and TRBJ2-7; D is possibly TRBD1 (5 bases). Trimming removed 3 bases from V and 1 base from J, with 10 bases in between. The CDR3 has 13 residues. The germline V gene has CDR1 GTSNPN and CDR2 SVGIG (reference sequence). The CDR3 DNA reads as TGTGCCTGGAGAAGGACACTTTCCTACGAGCAGTACTTC. It translates to CAWRRTLSYEQYF.

This chain uses TRBV5-8 with TRBJ1-1; D gene uncertain. Trimming shortened V by 4 bases and J by 7 bases, and 17 bases separated the two germline ends. Looked up from germline, CDR1 is SGHTS and CDR2 is YDEGEE. CDR3 length: 14 residues. In DNA, the CDR3 is TGTGCCAGCAGCATTTATTTTACTGCCAATGAAGCTTTCTTT. Amino acid sequence: CASSIYFTANEAFF.